The text below deals with one TCR beta chain. This record belongs to a study of response to subunit inactivated influenza vaccine. One entry per CDR3 protein, called by TCRdb with MiXCR from the RT-PCR reads. The table shows fewer than 700,000 distinct CDR3 sequences, with over 10% occurring only once. V lost 2 bases, J lost 5 bases, and 10 bases lay in between. The CDR3 contains 13 residues. CDR1 and CDR2 from the germline V gene are MGHRA and YSYEKL. The source material was PBMCs from blood, sampled roughly 45 days after vaccination. The chain has TRBV4-1 and TRBJ2-7; the D is unclear. This clonotype was obtained from a man in his fifties who received an inactivated influenza vaccine. Written as DNA, the CDR3 is TGCGCCAGCAGCCAAAGCCAAGTTCACGAGCAGTACTTC. Its protein product is CASSQSQVHEQYF.